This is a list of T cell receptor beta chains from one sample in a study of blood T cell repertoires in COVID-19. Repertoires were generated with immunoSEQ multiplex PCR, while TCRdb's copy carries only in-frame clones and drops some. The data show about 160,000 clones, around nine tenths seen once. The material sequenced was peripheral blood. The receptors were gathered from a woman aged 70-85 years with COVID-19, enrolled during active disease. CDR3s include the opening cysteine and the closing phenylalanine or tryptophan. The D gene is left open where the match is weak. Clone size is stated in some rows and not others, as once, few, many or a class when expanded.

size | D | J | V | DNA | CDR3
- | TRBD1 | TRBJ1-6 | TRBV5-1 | TGCGCCAGCAGCGAAGGGGGCTTCAATTCACCCCTCCACTTT | CASSEGGFNSPLHF
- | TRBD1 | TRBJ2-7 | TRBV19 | TGTGCCAGTAGTATCCCGGGACAGGGTTCCTACGAGCAGTACTTC | CASSIPGQGSYEQYF
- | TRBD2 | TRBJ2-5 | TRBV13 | TGTGCCAGCAGCTTAGGCCTAGCGGGGGTCCCAGAGACCCAGTACTTC | CASSLGLAGVPETQYF
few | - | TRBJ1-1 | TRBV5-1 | TGCGCCAGCAGCTTGGTTTTGGGGGGGAACACTGAAGCTTTCTTT | CASSLVLGGNTEAFF
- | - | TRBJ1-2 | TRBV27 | TGTGCCAGCAGCCCAGGACATCAAGTTTTCTATGGCTACACCTTC | CASSPGHQVFYGYTF
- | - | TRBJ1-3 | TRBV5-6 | TGTGCCAGCAGCTTGGGTCGAGTCGCAACGGGCATATATTTT | CASSLGRVATGIYF
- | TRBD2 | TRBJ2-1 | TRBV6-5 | TGTGCCACCGCAGGTGCCCGGGGGGGAAGTGAGCAGTTCTTC | CATAGARGGSEQFF
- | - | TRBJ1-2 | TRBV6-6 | TGTGCCAGCAGCCAAGGGCCAGGGATTTTCACTGATGGCTACACCTTC | CASSQGPGIFTDGYTF
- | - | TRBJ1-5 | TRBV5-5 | TGTGCCAGCAGCTTGTTCACTCATAATCAGCCCCAGCATTTT | CASSLFTHNQPQHF
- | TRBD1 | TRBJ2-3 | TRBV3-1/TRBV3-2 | TGTGCCAGCAGCCAAGGACAGGGGGCGTCAGATACGCAGTATTTT | CASSQGQGASDTQYF
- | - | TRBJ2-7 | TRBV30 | TGTGCCTGGACAGTCTACGAGCAGTACTTC | CAWTVYEQYF
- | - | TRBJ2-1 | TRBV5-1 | TGCGCCAGCAGACCCAGGGCAGGGGCGAATGAGCAGTTCTTC | CASRPRAGANEQFF
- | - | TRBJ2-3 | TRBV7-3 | TGTGCCAGCAGCCGATTAGGTAGCCCAGATACGCAGTATTTT | CASSRLGSPDTQYF
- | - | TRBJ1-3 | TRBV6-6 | TGTGCCAGCACTCTGGGGGCGCCGGTCTCTGGAAACACCATATATTTT | CASTLGAPVSGNTIYF
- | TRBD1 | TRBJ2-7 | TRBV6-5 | TGTGCCAGCAGACAAATCGGGACAGCATCCTACGAGCAGTACTTC | CASRQIGTASYEQYF
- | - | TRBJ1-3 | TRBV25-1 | TGTGCCAGCGCGGGTTCAGGAAACACCATATATTTT | CASAGSGNTIYF
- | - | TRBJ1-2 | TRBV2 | TGTGCCAGCAGTGGCCTCGGTGTGATCTATGGCTACACCTTC | CASSGLGVIYGYTF
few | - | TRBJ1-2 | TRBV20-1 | TGCAGTGCTAGAAACGGTGGCTACACCTTC | CSARNGGYTF
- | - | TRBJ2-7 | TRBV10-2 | TGCGCCAGCAGATCACCGGGTGCCGTCTACGAGCAGTACTTC | CASRSPGAVYEQYF
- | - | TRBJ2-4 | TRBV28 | TGTGCCAGCAGTTTTGGGCAGTCTTGGGCCAAAAACATTCAGTACTTC | CASSFGQSWAKNIQYF